This entry describes one T cell receptor (beta chain). CDR3 length equals 15 residues. With V trimmed by 7 bases and J by 7 bases, 10 bases remained unmatched. Per germline, CDR1 WNHNN and CDR2 SYGVQD (reference sequence). The data stem from a study of blood T cell repertoires in COVID-19. The data were produced by immunoSEQ multiplex PCR, yet TCRdb's version contains in-frame clones alone and is incomplete. The profile covers 70,000 to 95,000 clones, with roughly 83% appearing a single time and 25% taken by the ten largest. The chain has TRBV10-1 and TRBJ2-1, with 10 bases matching TRBD2. The source of this sequence is a human donor in a cohort sampled during active COVID-19. The sample comprised peripheral blood. The CDR3 DNA reads TGCGCCAGCACGGGCCCGGATAGCGGGAGGAATGAGCAGTTCTTC. It specifies CASTGPDSGRNEQFF.